The 29 T cell receptor beta chains listed next were all sequenced from one sample in a study of siplizumab effects on memory and regulatory T cells (dated by TCRdb to the late 2010s). To prepare the library, the immunoSEQ multiplex PCR assay was applied. TCRdb stores this immuneACCESS table with in-frame sequences only. Part of the clones is absent; in the studies checked, under half of the shortfall reflects unresolved V genes, and no reason is known for the rest. In this sample the table shows about 87,000 clones, more than 80% of which occur a single time. The top ten clones comprise more than 14% of the sample. The sample comprised CD4+ T cells sorted from blood. The receptors stem from a human donor in good health.

The CDR3 nucleotides are TGTGCCAGCAGCTTACGGGGGAACACTGAAGCTTTCTTT. This translates into CASSLRGNTEAFF. The V call is TRBV7-9, the J call TRBJ1-1; D call uncertain. The V gene lost 2 bases and the J gene lost 1 base, with 5 bases spanning the gap. The CDR3 is made up of 13 amino acids. Germline lookup yields CDR1 SEHNR and CDR2 FQNEAQ (reference sequence).

The chain carries TRBV7-3 and TRBJ2-6, with D uncertain. Germline-derived CDR1 and CDR2 are SGHTA and FQGTGA. With 8 bases removed from V and 0 bases from J, the gap between germline ends came to 11 bases. The CDR3 runs 15 residues. Here the CDR3 reads CASSLWHSGANVLTF. As DNA, the CDR3 is TGTGCCAGCTCCCTATGGCACTCTGGGGCCAACGTCCTGACTTTC.

The chain couples TRBV9 to TRBJ1-2; 9 bases align to TRBD1. Germline V gene sequence: CDR1 SGDLS, CDR2 YYNGEE. V trimming: 1 base; J trimming: 3 bases; junction bases outside the gene matches: 4. This CDR3 has 15 residues. The CDR3 DNA sequence: TGTGCCAGCAGCGTATCCGGGACAGGGCACTATGGCTACACCTTC. This codes for CASSVSGTGHYGYTF.

The V call is TRBV20-1, the J call TRBJ1-2, with unresolved D. CDR3 length: 10 amino acids. V lost 6 bases and J 5 bases, leaving 7 bases between the germline ends. Germline CDR1 reads DFQATT; CDR2 reads SNEGSKA (reference sequence). The CDR3 nucleotides read TGCAGTGCCCTTCTATATGGCTACACCTTC. It codes for CSALLYGYTF.

This rearrangement joins TRBV2 to TRBJ2-7; perhaps D is TRBD1 or TRBD2 (6 bases each). The V gene lost 5 bases and the J gene lost 2 bases, with 13 bases spanning the gap. Germline CDR1 reads SNHLY; CDR2 reads FYNNEI. The CDR3 has 14 amino acids. In nucleotides, the CDR3 is TGTGCCAGCAGTCGGAGGGGGAGAGCCTACGAGCAGTACTTC. This encodes CASSRRGRAYEQYF.

The chain uses TRBV19 and TRBJ2-4; D unresolved. The V end was cut by 0 bases, the J end by 15 bases, with 12 bases between. CDR1 is LNHDA and CDR2 is SQIVND in the germline V gene (reference sequence). This CDR3 has 12 amino acids. The CDR3: CASSIDRQVRYF. CDR3 in DNA: TGTGCCAGTAGTATAGATCGGCAGGTTCGGTACTTC.

This clone was counted once. The genes are TRBV9 and TRBJ2-3; 9 positions agree with TRBD2. The CDR3 sequence is 16 residues long. The germline V gene encodes CDR1 SGDLS and CDR2 YYNGEE. The V gene end was trimmed by 0 bases and the J gene end by 2 bases; junction bases not matched to a gene: 4. The CDR3 DNA follows: TGTGCCAGCAGCGTAGGGCTAGCGGGAAACACAGATACGCAGTATTTT. Residues: CASSVGLAGNTDTQYF.

Here the CDR3 DNA reads TGTGCCATCAGTGAGGAGTCCGTTGTCAGTGGGGCTTTCTTT. Translation: CAISEESVVSGAFF. The chain links TRBV10-3 to TRBJ1-1; D uncertain. V lost 2 bases and J lost 11, with 18 bases in between. The V gene's germline CDR1 is ENHRY and CDR2 SYGVKD. The CDR3 totals 14 residues.

This clone was seen a handful of times. This chain joins TRBV7-9 and TRBJ1-2, with D maybe TRBD1 (6 bases). Germline-derived CDR1 and CDR2 are SEHNR and FQNEAQ (reference sequence). V dropped 3 bases and J dropped 6 bases, with 8 bases sitting between them. The CDR3 has 12 residues. The CDR3 DNA is TGTGCCAGCAGCTTCAGGGGCGATGGCTACACCTTC. This encodes CASSFRGDGYTF.

The V and J genes are TRBV28 and TRBJ2-7, with D maybe TRBD2 (6 bases). Germline-derived CDR1 and CDR2 are MDHEN and SYDVKM. This CDR3 region has 14 residues. Trimming shortened V by 6 bases and J by 2 bases, and 14 bases separated the two germline ends. CDR3 in amino acids: CASSRQPGAYEQYF. The CDR3 DNA sequence: TGTGCCAGCAGCCGGCAACCGGGGGCCTACGAGCAGTACTTC.

A remark on this clone: A read error may account for a junction end that differs from germline. The rearrangement links TRBV7-7 to TRBJ2-2, with D perhaps TRBD2 (5 bases). The V gene's germline CDR1 is SSHAT and CDR2 FNYEAQ (reference sequence). The CDR3 contains 15 residues. This CDR3 is CASSRKLDLTGELFF. The CDR3 bases are TGTGCTAGCAGCCGAAAACTAGACCTGACCGGGGAGCTGTTTTTT.

The gene calls are TRBV19 and TRBJ2-6; possibly TRBD1 for D (5 bases). Germline lookup yields CDR1 LNHDA and CDR2 SQIVND (reference sequence). V shed 0 bases and J shed 2 bases, with 11 bases lying between them. The CDR3 sequence is 17 residues long. The CDR3 region has the DNA TGTGCCAGTAGTATAGATCTCGACAGCACTGGGGCCAACGTCCTGACTTTC. Amino acid sequence: CASSIDLDSTGANVLTF.

The chain carries TRBV7-2 and TRBJ2-3; D is unclear. Germline V gene data show CDR1 as SGHTA and CDR2 as FQGNSA. The CDR3 covers 15 residues. Trimming left V 4 bases short and J 1 base short, with 12 bases between. CDR3 sequence: CASSSRSSRTDTQYF. DNA of the CDR3: TGTGCCAGCAGCTCACGCAGCTCGCGCACAGATACGCAGTATTTT.

The chain recombines TRBV7-9 with TRBJ2-2; D uncertain. Deletions cut 1 base from V and 8 bases from J, with 11 bases between. Germline V CDR1 and CDR2: SEHNR, FQNEAQ (reference sequence). The CDR3 loop spans 14 amino acids. As DNA, the CDR3 is TGTGCCAGCAGCTTAGAATTAGCTCGGGGGGAGCTGTTTTTT. Translating it yields CASSLELARGELFF.

CDR3 bases: TGTGCCAGCAGTCAATCCCGGACTAGCCAGTACGAGCAGTACTTC. Translated: CASSQSRTSQYEQYF. The chain has TRBV6-1 and TRBJ2-7; TRBD2 aligns across 8 bases. Germline CDR1 reads MNHNS; CDR2 reads SASEGT. The CDR3 totals 15 residues. Losses at the gene ends were 5 bases for V and 4 bases for J; bases not matched to a gene: 10.

This clone was recorded only once. The chain is built from TRBV5-4 and TRBJ1-2, with D possibly matching TRBD1 (6 bases). The CDR3 length is 14 residues. Germline V gene sequence: CDR1 SGHNT, CDR2 YYREEE (reference sequence). V was clipped by 4 bases and J by 8 bases, with 18 bases between them. CDR3 region: CASSTLQGVVGYTF. The CDR3 DNA sequence: TGTGCCAGCAGCACCCTACAGGGTGTGGTCGGCTACACCTTC.

The chain recombines TRBV5-1 with TRBJ2-1, with TRBD1 matching 7 bases. Germline-derived CDR1 and CDR2 are SGHRS and YFSETQ. The length of the CDR3 is 15 residues. The trim removed 0 bases at V and 4 bases at J, leaving 4 bases unmatched. The DNA for the CDR3 is TGCGCCAGCAGCTTGGAAGGGACAGATTACAATGAGCAGTTCTTC. Translating it yields CASSLEGTDYNEQFF.

The chain employs TRBV9 and TRBJ2-5; D is perhaps TRBD2 (6 bases). Looked up from germline, CDR1 is SGDLS and CDR2 is YYNGEE. Between the trimmed V and J ends, which lost 4 bases and 5 bases, there was a span of 15 bases. CDR3 length equals 14 residues. CDR3 nucleotides: TGTGCCAGCAGCCCGGGACTCGTCCAGGAGACCCAGTACTTC. It codes for CASSPGLVQETQYF.

This clone turned up a few times. The chain uses TRBV5-4 and TRBJ2-1, with TRBD2 matching 13 bases. Per germline, CDR1 SGHNT and CDR2 YYREEE (reference sequence). The CDR3 is 15 residues long. The V segment lost 3 bases and the J segment 8 bases; nucleotides outside the gene matches: 5. In nucleotides, the CDR3 is TGTGCCAGCAGCTCGGGACTAGCGGGGTGGGATGAGCAGTTCTTC. This translates into CASSSGLAGWDEQFF. The full variable domain, in which reference TRBV5-4 and TRBJ2-1 provide the parts outside the CDR3, is ETGVTQSPTHLIKTRGQQVTLRCSSQSGHNTVSWYQQALGQGPQFIFQYYREEENGRGNFPPRFSGLQFPNYSSELNVNALELDDSALYLCASSSGLAGWDEQFFGPGTRLTVL.

J is TRBJ1-5 and V is TRBV4-3; D remains ambiguous. Between the trimmed V and J ends, which lost 0 bases and 4 bases, there was a span of 7 bases. This CDR3 is 14 amino acids long. Germline CDR1 reads LGHNA; CDR2 reads YSLEER. The CDR3 nucleotides read TGCGCCAGCAGCCAAGAACGAGGGAATCAGCCCCAGCATTTT. Its protein product is CASSQERGNQPQHF.

The chain couples TRBV30 to TRBJ2-1; the match to TRBD2 covers 9 bases. V lost 3 bases and J lost 7; bases outside the gene matches: 10. Germline CDR1 reads GTSNPN; CDR2 reads SVGIG (reference sequence). The CDR3 runs 15 residues. CDR3 loop: CAWRDLAGAGNEQFF. Here the CDR3 DNA reads TGTGCCTGGAGAGACTTAGCGGGAGCGGGGAATGAGCAGTTCTTC.

The chain joins TRBV18 to TRBJ2-3; D remains ambiguous. The V gene's germline CDR1 is KGHSH and CDR2 LQKENI. Trimming removed 3 bases at V and 6 bases at J, with 7 bases between. CDR3 length: 12 amino acids. The CDR3 nucleotides read TGTGCCAGCTCACCTACTGGCGATACGCAGTATTTT. Translated: CASSPTGDTQYF.

V gene TRBV18 combines with J gene TRBJ2-1; either TRBD1 or TRBD2 may supply D (6 bases each). Germline V gene sequence: CDR1 KGHSH, CDR2 LQKENI. The length of the CDR3 is 18 residues. V was pared by 0 bases and J by 3 bases, with 18 bases between. The CDR3 DNA is TGTGCCAGCTCACCACCGGGGGGACAAAGGGCCGACTACAATGAGCAGTTCTTC. Its protein product is CASSPPGGQRADYNEQFF.

The chain couples TRBV6-1 to TRBJ2-7, with D unresolved. V gave up 3 bases and J gave up 6 bases, with 6 bases separating them. The CDR3 is made up of 11 amino acids. The germline gives CDR1 MNHNS, CDR2 SASEGT. The CDR3 region is CASSEVSEQYF. The CDR3 region has the DNA TGTGCCAGCAGTGAGGTGAGCGAGCAGTACTTC.

V usage is TRBV6-5 and J usage is TRBJ2-5; 8 bases are shared with TRBD1. Germline-derived CDR1 and CDR2 are MNHEY and SVGAGI. Unmatched junction bases numbered 11, after V lost 6 bases and J lost 5 bases. The CDR3 is made up of 15 amino acids. In DNA form, the CDR3 reads TGTGCCAGCAGGGCCGGCAGGACAGGGCGCGAGACCCAGTACTTC. Translating it yields CASRAGRTGRETQYF.

This chain uses TRBV5-1 with TRBJ1-4; no reliable D call. Looked up from germline, CDR1 is SGHRS and CDR2 is YFSETQ. CDR3 length: 14 residues. The V and J ends lost 0 bases and 5 bases respectively, with 8 bases between them. DNA for the CDR3: TGCGCCAGCAGCTTGGAGGTGTACAATGAAAAACTGTTTTTT. Its protein product is CASSLEVYNEKLFF. Using reference TRBV5-1 and TRBJ1-4 for the parts outside the CDR3, the full variable domain is KAGVTQTPRYLIKTRGQQVTLSCSPISGHRSVSWYQQTPGQGLQFLFEYFSETQRNKGNFPGRFSGRQFSNSRSEMNVSTLELGDSALYLCASSLEVYNEKLFFGSGTQLSVL.

This sequence joins TRBV10-1 and TRBJ2-2, with 15 bases matching TRBD2. The V segment lost 8 bases and the J segment 3 bases; nucleotides outside the gene matches: 13. The CDR3 contains 19 residues. Looked up from germline, CDR1 is WNHNN and CDR2 is SYGVQD (reference sequence). The CDR3 here is CASGGSSGTSGRYTGELFF. CDR3 DNA sequence: TGCGCCAGCGGGGGCAGTTCCGGGACTAGCGGGAGGTACACCGGGGAGCTGTTTTTT.

The gene calls are TRBV5-6 and TRBJ2-7; 7 positions match TRBD1. The CDR3 has 15 residues. Germline assignment: CDR1 SGHDT and CDR2 YYEEEE. J gave up 3 bases and V 0 bases, and 6 bases lay outside the gene matches. CDR3 in amino acids: CASSLADRPFYEQYF. CDR3 coding DNA: TGTGCCAGCAGCTTGGCGGACAGGCCCTTCTACGAGCAGTACTTC.

The chain couples TRBV30 to TRBJ1-2; D call uncertain. V dropped 2 bases and J dropped 12 bases, with 13 bases sitting between them. The length of the CDR3 is 11 residues. The V gene's germline CDR1 is GTSNPN and CDR2 SVGIG (reference sequence). The CDR3 reads CAWSRAAQHTF. The DNA for the CDR3 is TGTGCCTGGAGTAGGGCTGCCCAGCACACCTTC. Combining the CDR3 with reference TRBV30 and TRBJ1-2 gives the whole variable domain SQTIHQWPATLVQPVGSPLSLECTVEGTSNPNLYWYRQAAGRGLQLLFYSVGIGQISSEVPQNLSASRPQDRQFILSSKKLLLSDSGFYLCAWSRAAQHTFGSGTRLTVV.